The 30 T cell receptor beta chains listed next were all sequenced from one sample in a study of spatial heterogeneity in lung cancer. MiXCR was run by TCRdb on the 5' RACE reads, yielding one entry per CDR3 protein. Of more than 5,500 distinct CDR3 sequences listed, around 5.8% are singletons. As for time point: sample taken at primary tumor resection. TCRs were sequenced from unsorted whole RNA of tumor, nontumor lung or PBMC. Sequences were derived from normal lung tissue next to the tumor, sampled at surgery. The receptors shown here come from a female donor with early-stage non-small cell lung cancer.

This clonotype was seen many times. The V and J genes are TRBV7-2 and TRBJ2-7; no firm D call. V lost 5 bases and J 4 bases, leaving 12 bases between the germline ends. Germline CDR1 SGHTA, CDR2 FQGNSA. This CDR3 spans 13 amino acids. Written as DNA, the CDR3 is TGTGCCAGCAGCGATAATCCGCTATACGAGCAGTACTTC. Translating gives CASSDNPLYEQYF.

This clonotype was seen many times. The chain employs TRBV27 and TRBJ2-7, with no clear D. This CDR3 region has 14 residues. The germline gives CDR1 MNHEY, CDR2 SMNVEV (reference sequence). V lost 0 bases, J lost 7 bases, and 13 bases lay in between. In nucleotides, the CDR3 is TGTGCCAGCAGTTTATCGGGTTTGGGGTGGGAGCAGTACTTC. Translated, it gives CASSLSGLGWEQYF.

This clonotype was recorded a few times. This sequence joins TRBV27 and TRBJ2-2; maybe TRBD2 (7 bases). Germline CDR1 and CDR2: MNHEY and SMNVEV (reference sequence). This CDR3 is built from 16 residues. Trimming shortened V by 10 bases and J by 2 bases, and 20 bases separated the two germline ends. CDR3 residues: CAICPGGWANTGELFF. CDR3 in DNA: TGTGCCATTTGCCCGGGGGGCTGGGCCAACACCGGGGAGCTGTTTTTT.

This clonotype has at least ten counts. The chain has TRBV28 and TRBJ2-1; D is perhaps TRBD2 (7 bases). Looked up from germline, CDR1 is MDHEN and CDR2 is SYDVKM. This CDR3 has 18 amino acids. Trimming removed 1 base from V and 4 bases from J, with 20 bases in between. CDR3 nucleotides: TGTGCCAGCAGTTTATCCCTTTGGGGAGGGGGGGTATACAATGAGCAGTTCTTC. It is translated as CASSLSLWGGGVYNEQFF. Based on the CDR3 plus reference TRBV28 and TRBJ2-1, the full variable domain is DVKVTQSSRYLVKRTGEKVFLECVQDMDHENMFWYRQDPGLGLRLIYFSYDVKMKEKGDIPEGYSVSREKKERFSLILESASTNQTSMYLCASSLSLWGGGVYNEQFFGPGTRLTVL.

This clonotype was seen repeatedly, ten times or more. One junction end does not reproduce the germline sequence, and a read error may be involved. This rearrangement joins TRBV7-7 to TRBJ2-5; D is unresolved. This CDR3 is built from 13 residues. Per the germline V gene, CDR1 is SSHAT and CDR2 is FNYEAQ (reference sequence). CDR3 in amino acids: CASSKNTQETQYF. CDR3 DNA sequence: TGTGCTAGCAGCAAAAATACCCAGGAGACCCAGTACTTC. Together with reference TRBV7-7 and TRBJ2-5, the CDR3 gives the full variable domain: GAGVSQSPRYKVTKRGQDVTLRCDPISSHATLYWYQQALGQGPEFLTYFNYEAQPDKSGLPSDRFSAERPEGSISTLTIQRTEQRDSAMYRCASSKNTQETQYFGPGTRLLVL.

Ten or more counts support this clonotype. The chain recombines TRBV28 with TRBJ2-7; D possibly corresponds to TRBD2 (6 bases). Germline CDR1 MDHEN, CDR2 SYDVKM. Trimming left V 7 bases short and J 0 bases short, with 13 bases between. The CDR3 runs to 14 residues. CDR3 in amino acids: CASNTAGSSYEQYF. The CDR3 DNA is TGTGCCAGCAATACGGCGGGAAGCTCCTACGAGCAGTACTTC. The whole variable domain, remainder taken from reference TRBV28 and TRBJ2-7, is DVKVTQSSRYLVKRTGEKVFLECVQDMDHENMFWYRQDPGLGLRLIYFSYDVKMKEKGDIPEGYSVSREKKERFSLILESASTNQTSMYLCASNTAGSSYEQYFGPGTRLTVT.

Judged by abundance, this clonotype is medium-sized (0.01 to 0.1%). V gene TRBV7-4 combines with J gene TRBJ1-2; D unresolved. Germline V lookup: CDR1 SGHVT, CDR2 SQSDAQ. Trimming took 4 bases from V and 10 from J, leaving 19 bases between them. This CDR3 region has 14 residues. CDR3 nucleotides: TGTGCCAGCAGCTGGGCCGCGAGGGATCCTGACTACACCTTC. Protein: CASSWAARDPDYTF. Complete variable domain (other parts from reference TRBV7-4 and TRBJ1-2): GAGVSQSPRYKVAKRGRDVALRCDSISGHVTLYWYRQTLGQGSEVLTYSQSDAQRDKSGRPSGRFSAERPERSVSTLKIQRTEQGDSAVYLCASSWAARDPDYTFGSGTRLTVV.

This clonotype has ten or more counts. V gene TRBV6-6 combines with J gene TRBJ2-7; possibly TRBD2 for D (6 bases). Germline V gives CDR1 MNHNY, CDR2 SVGAGI (reference sequence). CDR3 size: 12 residues. V lost 11 bases, J lost 3 bases, and 14 bases lay in between. CDR3 bases: TGTGCCGTGGGGGGTCGATACTACGAGCAGTACTTC. Translating gives CAVGGRYYEQYF.

Many counts were recorded for this clonotype. The rearrangement uses TRBV5-1 and TRBJ2-3; TRBD2 aligns across 7 bases. Germline trimming cut 1 base from V and 5 bases from J; bases unmatched to any gene: 7. This CDR3 has 15 amino acids. CDR1 is SGHRS, CDR2 YFSETQ, per germline. CDR3 region: CASSLPAGEIDTQYF. In DNA, the CDR3 is TGCGCCAGCAGCTTGCCTGCGGGAGAAATAGATACGCAGTATTTT.

This clonotype has at least ten counts. This chain connects TRBV24-1 to TRBJ2-5; the match to TRBD2 covers 8 bases. The CDR3 spans 18 residues. V shed 3 bases and J 5 bases; nucleotides not matched to a gene: 16. Germline assignment: CDR1 KGHDR and CDR2 SFDVKD. The CDR3 loop reads CATSDPAPGGLAGETQYF. CDR3 DNA: TGTGCCACCAGTGATCCAGCCCCCGGAGGTTTAGCGGGGGAGACCCAGTACTTC.

The sample holds many counts of this clonotype. The gene calls are TRBV4-2 and TRBJ2-7; D call uncertain. The CDR3 has 13 residues. Germline V gene data show CDR1 as LGHNA and CDR2 as YNFKEQ. The V end lost 1 base, the J end lost 9 bases, and 13 bases lay between the germline ends. This chain's CDR3 is CASSQGIIDGQYF. CDR3 sequence (DNA): TGTGCCAGCAGCCAAGGGATAATCGACGGGCAGTACTTC.

The chain carries TRBV14 and TRBJ2-7; D gene uncertain. The length of the CDR3 is 16 residues. Germline-derived CDR1 and CDR2 are SGHDN and FVKESK. The V end lost 4 bases, the J end lost 0 bases, and 16 bases lay between the germline ends. The CDR3 protein is CASSPSPDGSSYEQYF. DNA of the CDR3: TGTGCCAGCAGCCCATCACCGGACGGTAGCTCCTACGAGCAGTACTTC.

By frequency in the sample, this clonotype is medium-sized. The chain carries TRBV20-1 and TRBJ2-7; 10 bases match TRBD2. V lost 3 bases to trimming and J lost 7 bases; unmatched junction nucleotides: 12. Per germline, CDR1 DFQATT and CDR2 SNEGSKA (reference sequence). This CDR3 spans 15 amino acids. The CDR3 DNA follows: TGCAGTGCTAGGCCCTCGAGCGGGAGGGCTCGTGAGCAGTACTTC. As protein: CSARPSSGRAREQYF.

At least ten counts were recorded for this clonotype. The chain links TRBV24-1 to TRBJ2-2; D is perhaps TRBD1 or TRBD2 (5 bases each). V was pared by 4 bases and J by 1 base, with 27 bases between. Germline assignment: CDR1 KGHDR and CDR2 SFDVKD. The CDR3 runs to 21 residues. The DNA for the CDR3 is TGTGCCACCAGTGACCGAACCCGGGACGGCTTGTGGCCCCTGAACACCGGGGAGCTGTTTTTT. Residues: CATSDRTRDGLWPLNTGELFF.

In its sample, this clonotype was seen many times. The J gene is TRBJ1-1, the V gene TRBV4-1; D not resolved. The CDR3 totals 15 residues. Germline assignment: CDR1 MGHRA and CDR2 YSYEKL. Trimming cost V 1 base and J 5 bases, with 14 bases left between them. The CDR3 is CASSQVGQFGTEAFF. The CDR3 nucleotides are TGCGCCAGCAGCCAAGTCGGGCAGTTCGGAACTGAAGCTTTCTTT.

This clonotype is medium-sized by share. The chain couples TRBV19 to TRBJ2-3, with D uncertain. Germline CDR1 LNHDA, CDR2 SQIVND (reference sequence). The V and J ends lost 3 bases and 4 bases respectively, with 11 bases between them. CDR3 length equals 14 residues. The CDR3 DNA reads TGTGCCAGTAGTATCCGAGGAAACGCAGATACGCAGTATTTT. It codes for CASSIRGNADTQYF.

Judged by abundance, this clonotype is medium-sized. The chain employs TRBV28 and TRBJ1-3; D is undetermined. V was pared by 6 bases and J by 4 bases, with 10 bases between. CDR3 size: 13 residues. CDR1 MDHEN and CDR2 SYDVKM come from the germline V gene. The CDR3 sequence is CASSSGKGNTIYF. CDR3 bases: TGTGCCAGCAGCTCGGGGAAAGGAAACACCATATATTTT.

The chain employs TRBV5-3 and TRBJ2-4; D not certain. TRBV5-3 is an ORF, and what it does is uncertain. The CDR3 spans 14 residues. Trimming took off 0 bases at V and 1 base at J, with 5 bases between the two ends. CDR3 coding DNA: TGTGCCAGAAGCTTGGCCAGGGCCAAAAACATTCAGTACTTC. It specifies CARSLARAKNIQYF.

There are a few counts of this clonotype. This chain links TRBV10-2 with TRBJ1-4; D may be TRBD1 (5 bases). Looked up from germline, CDR1 is WSHSY and CDR2 is SAAADI. The length of the CDR3 is 16 residues. V shed 8 bases and J shed 0 bases, with 16 bases lying between them. CDR3 in amino acids: CASAGFAGATNEKLFF. In DNA form, the CDR3 reads TGCGCCAGCGCTGGATTTGCGGGGGCAACTAATGAAAAACTGTTTTTT.

Many counts were recorded for this clonotype. The chain recombines TRBV19 with TRBJ2-2, with 11 bases lining up with TRBD2. The J segment lost 5 bases and the V segment lost 5 bases, leaving 4 bases of the junction unmatched. The CDR3 has 15 amino acids. The germline V gene encodes CDR1 LNHDA and CDR2 SQIVND (reference sequence). The CDR3 loop is CASSPTSGATGELFF. DNA of the CDR3: TGTGCCAGTAGTCCGACTAGCGGGGCTACCGGGGAGCTGTTTTTT.

This chain links TRBV9 with TRBJ1-1; tentative D call: TRBD1 (5 bases). The V gene lost 4 bases and the J gene lost 4 bases, with 14 bases spanning the gap. This CDR3 has 14 residues. CDR1 and CDR2 from the germline V gene are SGDLS and YYNGEE. The CDR3 is CASSLYGGSTEAFF. As DNA, the CDR3 is TGTGCCAGCAGCCTATATGGGGGGAGCACTGAAGCTTTCTTT.

This clonotype qualifies as medium-sized. The chain links TRBV6-1 to TRBJ2-2, with 8 bases aligning to TRBD1. After removal of 6 bases from V and 8 bases from J, the junction contained 8 bases not matched to a gene. Germline V gene lookup returns CDR1 MNHNS and CDR2 SASEGT. The CDR3 has 14 amino acids. The CDR3 spells CASRPGQGLGELFF. DNA of the CDR3: TGTGCCAGCAGACCCGGACAGGGATTGGGGGAGCTGTTTTTT.

In its sample, this clonotype ranks as medium-sized. J is TRBJ2-4 and V is TRBV7-2; 7 bases fit TRBD2. V lost 5 bases and J lost 5; bases outside the gene matches: 6. CDR3 length: 14 amino acids. The V gene's germline CDR1 is SGHTA and CDR2 FQGNSA. CDR3: CASSVGGVQNIQYF. CDR3 bases: TGTGCCAGCAGCGTTGGGGGGGTGCAAAACATTCAGTACTTC.

Within the sample, this clonotype is medium-sized. J is TRBJ2-1 and V is TRBV20-1; no definite D call. Germline-derived CDR1 and CDR2 are DFQATT and SNEGSKA (reference sequence). Trimming removed 6 bases at V and 7 bases at J, with 13 bases between. CDR3 size: 12 residues. In DNA form, the CDR3 reads TGCAGTGCACAGACTCACGGGAATGAGCAGTTCTTC. The encoded protein is CSAQTHGNEQFF.

At least ten counts were recorded for this clonotype. The rearrangement joins TRBV29-1 to TRBJ2-5; D possibly corresponds to TRBD1 (7 bases). Trimming shortened V by 5 bases and J by 4 bases, and 23 bases separated the two germline ends. The V gene's germline CDR1 is SQVTM and CDR2 ANQGSEA. The length of the CDR3 is 16 residues. This CDR3 is CSVWGDSGGIAETQYF. As DNA, the CDR3 is TGCAGCGTTTGGGGTGACTCAGGGGGGATCGCAGAGACCCAGTACTTC.

By proportion, this clonotype is medium-sized. The chain recombines TRBV5-6 with TRBJ2-7; weak D call: TRBD2 (5 bases). CDR1 SGHDT and CDR2 YYEEEE come from the germline V gene. The CDR3 extends over 13 amino acids. The V gene lost 6 bases and the J gene lost 1 base, with 11 bases spanning the gap. The CDR3 is CASNWRGSYEQYF. The CDR3 DNA reads TGTGCCAGCAACTGGCGAGGGTCCTACGAGCAGTACTTC.

This clonotype was detected many times. The chain uses TRBV9 and TRBJ1-3; D remains ambiguous. This CDR3 is 14 amino acids long. Trimming stripped 0 bases from V and 3 bases from J, with 7 bases between. The germline V gene has CDR1 SGDLS and CDR2 YYNGEE. In DNA form, the CDR3 reads TGTGCCAGCAGCGTAGACCCAGATGGAAACACCATATATTTT. This translates into CASSVDPDGNTIYF. The variable domain in full, completed from reference TRBV9 and TRBJ1-3, reads DSGVTQTPKHLITATGQRVTLRCSPRSGDLSVYWYQQSLDQGLQFLIQYYNGEERAKGNILERFSAQQFPDLHSELNLSSLELGDSALYFCASSVDPDGNTIYFGEGSWLTVV.

This clonotype is labeled medium-sized. V gene TRBV6-1 combines with J gene TRBJ1-2, with 10 positions matching TRBD1. This CDR3 comprises 15 residues. V was clipped by 3 bases and J by 4 bases; unmatched bases: 5. Germline values: CDR1 MNHNS, CDR2 SASEGT. The CDR3 bases are TGTGCCAGCAGTGAGGGGACAGGGGATATCTATGGCTACACCTTC. Residues: CASSEGTGDIYGYTF.

In this sample, this clonotype turned up many times. V is TRBV27 and J is TRBJ2-5, with 7 nucleotides matching TRBD1. Germline values: CDR1 MNHEY, CDR2 SMNVEV (reference sequence). The CDR3 is 13 residues long. J was trimmed by 3 bases and V by 8 bases; bases with no gene match: 6. Here the CDR3 DNA reads TGTGCCAGCGCTCGAGGGGGCGAAGAGACCCAGTACTTC. It yields the protein CASARGGEETQYF.

Comment on this clonotype: At one end the junction does not follow the germline gene, possibly because of a read error. This CDR3 is CANSGPGGSTGELFF. The CDR3 bases are TGCGCCAACAGCGGGCCTGGCGGATCCACCGGGGAGCTGTTTTTT. The chain has TRBV5-1 and TRBJ2-2, with D possibly matching TRBD2 (6 bases). The CDR3 totals 15 residues. The germline CDR1 and CDR2 sequences are SGHRS and YFSETQ.